The rows below give T cell receptor beta chains drawn from one sample of a study of T-cell memory formation after mild COVID-19. TCRdb processed the 5' RACE reads anew with MiXCR; each CDR3 protein has one entry. The profile shows about 610,000 distinct CDR3 sequences, 15% to 20% of them singletons. Sequenced input: PBMCs or a T cell subset sorted from them (not recorded which). The receptor set was obtained from an adult woman who had mild COVID-19 (a few samples of this study predate the infection). Cell type and time point are not known. Each CDR3 is given with its conserved first and last residue. The D gene is left open where the match is weak. The listing skips clone size in some rows; elsewhere it reads once, few, many or a size class.

>TRBV12-3/TRBV12-4|TRBJ2-6|20|few|TRBD1
CASRPPGTGIPLPGANVLTF
TGTGCCAGCAGACCTCCGGGGACAGGGATTCCCCTTCCTGGGGCCAACGTCCTGACTTTC
>TRBV12-3/TRBV12-4|TRBJ1-2|13|few|-
CASTLGPDGGYTF
TGTGCCAGCACCCTCGGGCCGGATGGCGGCTACACCTTC
>TRBV24-1|TRBJ2-4|14|-|-
CATSKSTPPHIQYF
TGTGCCACCAGCAAATCGACCCCCCCCCACATTCAGTACTTC
>TRBV7-2|TRBJ2-3|18|few|TRBD2
CASSLIGWTSGYQDTQYF
TGTGCCAGCAGCTTAATCGGGTGGACTAGCGGGTATCAAGATACGCAGTATTTT
>TRBV7-6|TRBJ1-2|15|-|-
CASSPSGPPGHGYTF
TGTGCCAGCAGCCCCTCCGGCCCTCCCGGGCATGGCTACACCTTC
>TRBV7-9|TRBJ2-7|16|-|TRBD2
CASSLAGTRGSYEQYF
TGTGCCAGCAGCTTAGCGGGGACTAGAGGGTCCTACGAGCAGTACTTC
>TRBV6-6|TRBJ2-3|15|-|-
CASTLGGLSTDTQYF
TGTGCCAGCACCCTTGGGGGACTTAGCACAGATACGCAGTATTTT
>TRBV7-9|TRBJ1-2|12|-|-
CASSSGSRGYTF
TGTGCCAGCAGTTCAGGGAGCCGGGGCTACACCTTC
>TRBV20-1|TRBJ2-1|12|-|-
CRDRDFPNEQFF
TGCAGGGACCGGGACTTCCCTAATGAGCAGTTCTTC
>TRBV7-3|TRBJ2-5|15|many|TRBD2
CASSPTSGMGETQYF
TGTGCCAGCAGCCCGACTAGCGGGATGGGAGAGACCCAGTACTTC
>TRBV5-1|TRBJ2-5|16|-|TRBD2
CASILAPAGGRETQYF
TGCGCCAGCATCTTGGCCCCAGCGGGAGGGAGAGAGACCCAGTACTTC
>TRBV4-1|TRBJ1-2|13|-|-
CASSSTGYYGYTF
TGCGCCAGCAGTTCTACAGGGTACTATGGCTACACCTTC
>TRBV29-1|TRBJ2-3|14|-|-
CSVDGLRGTDTQYF
TGCAGCGTCGACGGGCTACGAGGGACAGATACGCAGTATTTT
>TRBV27|TRBJ2-1|16|-|TRBD2
CASSMGLAGESSEQFF
TGTGCCAGCAGTATGGGACTAGCGGGAGAATCCAGCGAGCAGTTCTTC
>TRBV7-9|TRBJ2-7|14|-|TRBD2
CASSLASGPNEQYF
TGTGCCAGCAGCTTAGCTAGCGGGCCGAACGAGCAGTACTTC
>TRBV9|TRBJ2-2|16|-|-
CASSAPGTTNTGELFF
TGTGCCAGCAGCGCTCCCGGGACGACGAACACCGGGGAGCTGTTTTTT
>TRBV24-1|TRBJ2-1|16|many|-
CATSRGGLAPYNEQFF
TGTGCCACCAGCAGAGGTGGCCTAGCCCCATACAATGAGCAGTTCTTC
>TRBV29-1|TRBJ1-1|12|few|TRBD1
CSVALETGEAFF
TGCAGCGTCGCATTGGAGACAGGGGAAGCTTTCTTT
>TRBV20-1|TRBJ1-1|15|few|-
CSAESPQAPNTEAFF
TGCAGTGCCGAATCCCCACAAGCCCCGAACACTGAAGCTTTCTTT
>TRBV20-1|TRBJ2-1|15|-|-
CSARPDSSSYNEQFF
TGCAGTGCCAGACCCGACTCGAGCTCCTACAATGAGCAGTTCTTC
>TRBV7-2|TRBJ2-5|14|few|TRBD1
CASSRTGGDETQYF
TGTGCCAGCAGCCGTACAGGGGGCGACGAGACCCAGTACTTC
>TRBV4-1|TRBJ2-1|15|few|TRBD2
CASSQGGLAAYEQFF
TGCGCCAGCAGCCAAGGAGGGCTAGCGGCATATGAGCAGTTCTTC
>TRBV7-9|TRBJ1-1|14|many|-
CASRPNEGGTEAFF
TGTGCCAGCAGGCCCAACGAGGGGGGGACTGAAGCTTTCTTT
>TRBV5-5|TRBJ2-6|16|few|TRBD1
CASGDRGLSGANVLTF
TGTGCCAGCGGCGACAGGGGACTGTCTGGGGCCAACGTCCTGACTTTC
>TRBV4-3|TRBJ2-1|16|few|-
CASSQDGPGSYNEQFF
TGCGCCAGCAGCCAAGATGGTCCGGGTTCCTACAATGAGCAGTTCTTC
>TRBV19|TRBJ1-5|16|many|-
CASSITSQGRNQPQHF
TGTGCCAGTAGTATCACCTCACAGGGACGCAATCAGCCCCAGCATTTT
>TRBV15|TRBJ2-1|14|few|-
CATSRVPFHNEQFF
TGTGCCACCAGCAGAGTCCCCTTTCACAATGAGCAGTTCTTC
>TRBV30|TRBJ1-2|13|-|TRBD1
CASDRAPNYGYTF
TGTGCATCAGACAGGGCTCCTAACTATGGCTACACCTTC
>TRBV7-2|TRBJ1-2|15|-|-
CASSSLRREGYGYTF
TGTGCCAGCAGCTCCCTACGCAGGGAGGGCTATGGCTACACCTTC
>TRBV6-6|TRBJ2-3|15|-|-
CASQFVNRAADTQYF
TGTGCCAGCCAATTCGTGAACAGGGCAGCAGATACGCAGTATTTT
>TRBV19|TRBJ1-1|15|few|TRBD1
CASSPYSGTGGEAFF
TGTGCCAGTAGTCCTTATTCCGGGACAGGGGGTGAAGCTTTCTTT
>TRBV24-1|TRBJ2-5|11|few|-
CATSDEGTQYF
TGTGCCACCAGTGATGAAGGGACCCAGTACTTC
>TRBV18|TRBJ1-1|16|many|-
CASSSSVGQMNTEAFF
TGTGCCAGCTCATCCTCCGTAGGACAGATGAACACTGAAGCTTTCTTT
>TRBV6-2/TRBV6-3|TRBJ2-7|16|-|-
CASSQDLALSSYEQYF
TGTGCCAGCAGTCAGGACCTAGCACTTTCGTCCTACGAGCAGTACTTC
>TRBV6-5|TRBJ2-5|16|-|-
CASSYSLRKARETQYF
TGTGCCAGCAGTTACTCGCTCCGGAAAGCGAGGGAGACCCAGTACTTC
>TRBV7-3|TRBJ2-7|14|-|-
CASSPEGSPYEQYF
TGTGCCAGCAGCCCGGAGGGGTCCCCCTACGAGCAGTACTTC
>TRBV3-1|TRBJ2-3|19|-|-
CASSQVAGQPLESTDTQYF
TGTGCCAGCAGCCAAGTGGCGGGGCAACCCCTCGAAAGCACAGATACGCAGTATTTT
>TRBV24-1|TRBJ2-7|13|-|-
CATSEPGTVEQYF
TGTGCCACCAGTGAACCCGGGACGGTCGAGCAGTACTTC
>TRBV9|TRBJ2-2|15|few|-
CASSVGPEVAGELFF
TGTGCCAGCAGCGTAGGTCCCGAGGTGGCCGGGGAGCTGTTTTTT
>TRBV18|TRBJ1-5|14|-|-
CASSLTDTNQPQHF
TGTGCCAGCTCACTTACGGACACCAATCAGCCCCAGCATTTT
>TRBV7-6|TRBJ2-1|14|-|-
CASSYDWKLGEQFF
TGTGCCAGCAGCTACGACTGGAAATTGGGAGAGCAGTTCTTC
>TRBV7-6|TRBJ2-2|16|-|-
CASSEHRLTNTGELFF
TGTGCCAGCAGCGAGCACAGGCTTACGAACACCGGGGAGCTGTTTTTT
>TRBV6-5|TRBJ1-1|15|few|-
CASSSSRALNTEAFF
TGTGCCAGCAGTTCGTCCCGGGCGTTGAACACTGAAGCTTTCTTT
>TRBV12-3/TRBV12-4|TRBJ2-7|15|-|TRBD1
CASSRSGTEGDEQYF
TGTGCCAGCAGTCGCTCCGGGACAGAAGGCGACGAGCAGTACTTC
>TRBV24-1|TRBJ1-1|13|-|-
CATSDGPGSEAFF
TGTGCCACCAGTGATGGCCCAGGGAGTGAAGCTTTCTTT
>TRBV6-2/TRBV6-3|TRBJ2-1|18|-|TRBD2
CASSTLGTSGESYNEQFF
TGTGCCAGCAGTACCCTCGGGACTAGCGGGGAATCCTACAATGAGCAGTTCTTC
>TRBV4-1|TRBJ2-7|15|few|TRBD2
CASSDGTSGYYEQYF
TGCGCCAGCAGCGACGGGACTAGCGGCTACTACGAGCAGTACTTC
>TRBV10-3|TRBJ2-1|15|few|-
CAISESWDENNEQFF
TGTGCCATCAGTGAGTCCTGGGACGAGAACAATGAGCAGTTCTTC
>TRBV9|TRBJ1-1|13|few|-
CASSRNRGPEAFF
TGTGCCAGCAGCCGGAACCGAGGGCCTGAAGCTTTCTTT
>TRBV6-1|TRBJ2-1|15|few|TRBD2
CASRRAREGTNEQFF
TGTGCCAGCAGGCGGGCCAGGGAGGGTACCAATGAGCAGTTCTTC